Listed below are T cell receptor beta chains from one sample, sequenced in a study of blood T cell repertoires in COVID-19. This table comes from immunoSEQ multiplex PCR, and its TCRdb copy is limited to in-frame clones, with some not included. The sample has more than 400,000 clones, about 90% seen once. Sequenced sample: PBMCs or T cells enriched from blood (not recorded which). The receptors here all came from a man between 18 and 35 years old who had recovered from COVID-19. CDR3s include the opening cysteine and the closing phenylalanine or tryptophan. The order of the fields is D gene, V gene, J gene, clone size, CDR3 protein, CDR3 DNA. A D gene is named only where the DNA matches it firmly. The size of a clone is reported for some rows only, either as once, few or many, or as a class for expanded clones.

d_gene: NA; v_gene: TRBV7-2; j_gene: TRBJ2-7; abundance: NA; CDR3aa: CASSPLRNAGSYEQYF; CDR3nt: TGTGCCAGCAGCCCCCTTCGGAACGCGGGGAGCTACGAGCAGTACTTC
d_gene: NA; v_gene: TRBV7-3; j_gene: TRBJ2-1; abundance: NA; CDR3aa: CASSPKGDYYNEQFF; CDR3nt: TGTGCCAGCAGCCCGAAGGGGGACTACTACAATGAGCAGTTCTTC
d_gene: NA; v_gene: TRBV5-1; j_gene: TRBJ2-5; abundance: NA; CDR3aa: CASSLGSGVLETQYF; CDR3nt: TGCGCCAGCAGCTTGGGATCCGGGGTTTTGGAGACCCAGTACTTC
d_gene: NA; v_gene: TRBV5-5; j_gene: TRBJ1-3; abundance: NA; CDR3aa: CASSPRELPSGNTIYF; CDR3nt: TGTGCCAGCAGCCCTAGAGAATTGCCCTCTGGAAACACCATATATTTT
d_gene: NA; v_gene: TRBV27; j_gene: TRBJ1-2; abundance: NA; CDR3aa: CASSSNSRYGYTF; CDR3nt: TGTGCCAGCAGTTCGAACAGCCGCTATGGCTACACCTTC
d_gene: NA; v_gene: TRBV9; j_gene: TRBJ1-3; abundance: NA; CDR3aa: CASSVSTGKKGNTIYF; CDR3nt: TGTGCCAGCAGCGTCAGTACAGGGAAAAAGGGAAACACCATATATTTT
d_gene: NA; v_gene: TRBV19; j_gene: TRBJ1-1; abundance: NA; CDR3aa: CASRAGRGGTEAFF; CDR3nt: TGTGCCAGTAGAGCAGGGAGGGGAGGCACTGAAGCTTTCTTT
d_gene: TRBD1; v_gene: TRBV18; j_gene: TRBJ1-1; abundance: NA; CDR3aa: CASSSTGGTEAFF; CDR3nt: TGTGCCAGCTCATCGACAGGGGGCACTGAAGCTTTCTTT
d_gene: TRBD1; v_gene: TRBV28; j_gene: TRBJ1-1; abundance: once; CDR3aa: CASTIQGSLNTEAFF; CDR3nt: TGTGCCAGCACCATACAGGGGTCCCTTAACACTGAAGCTTTCTTT
d_gene: NA; v_gene: TRBV5-4; j_gene: TRBJ2-2; abundance: NA; CDR3aa: CASSLGGSSNTGELFF; CDR3nt: TGTGCCAGCAGCCTCGGAGGCAGCTCGAACACCGGGGAGCTGTTTTTT
d_gene: NA; v_gene: TRBV7-3; j_gene: TRBJ1-1; abundance: NA; CDR3aa: CASSLAGPNTEAFF; CDR3nt: TGTGCCAGCAGCTTAGCGGGACCGAACACTGAAGCTTTCTTT
d_gene: TRBD2; v_gene: TRBV7-3; j_gene: TRBJ2-3; abundance: NA; CDR3aa: CASSLSPNLAGDTDTQYF; CDR3nt: TGTGCCAGCAGCTTAAGCCCCAACCTAGCGGGAGACACAGATACGCAGTATTTT
d_gene: NA; v_gene: TRBV5-1; j_gene: TRBJ1-1; abundance: NA; CDR3aa: CASSSTVDTEAFF; CDR3nt: TGCGCCAGCAGCTCCACGGTGGACACTGAAGCTTTCTTT
d_gene: TRBD2; v_gene: TRBV7-2; j_gene: TRBJ2-5; abundance: NA; CDR3aa: CASSLGWTSGILGQETQYF; CDR3nt: TGTGCCAGCAGCTTAGGGTGGACTAGCGGGATTCTGGGACAAGAGACCCAGTACTTC
d_gene: NA; v_gene: TRBV2; j_gene: TRBJ1-6; abundance: NA; CDR3aa: CASSENGQKYSPLHF; CDR3nt: TGTGCCAGCAGTGAGAATGGGCAGAAATATTCACCCCTCCACTTT
d_gene: NA; v_gene: TRBV27; j_gene: TRBJ2-1; abundance: NA; CDR3aa: CASSFWGGNEQFF; CDR3nt: TGTGCCAGCAGTTTTTGGGGCGGCAATGAGCAGTTCTTC
d_gene: TRBD1; v_gene: TRBV3-1/TRBV3-2; j_gene: TRBJ1-3; abundance: NA; CDR3aa: CAVAHKNTGGKVPGNTIYF; CDR3nt: TGTGCCGTCGCCCATAAAAATACAGGGGGCAAAGTCCCTGGAAACACCATATATTTT
d_gene: NA; v_gene: TRBV27; j_gene: TRBJ1-1; abundance: NA; CDR3aa: CASSTLNTEAFF; CDR3nt: TGTGCCAGCAGTACTCTAAACACTGAAGCTTTCTTT
d_gene: TRBD1; v_gene: TRBV2; j_gene: TRBJ2-7; abundance: once; CDR3aa: CASGTGAYEQYF; CDR3nt: TGTGCCAGCGGGACAGGAGCCTACGAGCAGTACTTC
d_gene: TRBD1; v_gene: TRBV7-9; j_gene: TRBJ1-3; abundance: few; CDR3aa: CASSLAAGTGLNTIYF; CDR3nt: TGTGCCAGCAGCTTAGCTGCCGGGACAGGGTTAAACACCATATATTTT
d_gene: NA; v_gene: TRBV20-1; j_gene: TRBJ1-5; abundance: NA; CDR3aa: CSASRGGDQPQHF; CDR3nt: TGCAGTGCTAGTCGGGGGGGGGATCAGCCCCAGCATTTT
d_gene: TRBD2; v_gene: TRBV7-9; j_gene: TRBJ2-1; abundance: NA; CDR3aa: CASSLGGLAGAEQFF; CDR3nt: TGTGCCAGCAGCTTAGGGGGACTAGCGGGGGCTGAGCAGTTCTTC
d_gene: TRBD1; v_gene: TRBV5-4; j_gene: TRBJ1-2; abundance: NA; CDR3aa: CASSLDRGLYGYTF; CDR3nt: TGTGCCAGCAGTCTGGACAGGGGGCTCTATGGCTACACCTTC
d_gene: NA; v_gene: TRBV5-5; j_gene: TRBJ2-2; abundance: NA; CDR3aa: CASSLVVTGELFF; CDR3nt: TGTGCCAGCAGCTTGGTCGTCACCGGGGAGCTGTTTTTT
d_gene: NA; v_gene: TRBV18; j_gene: TRBJ1-3; abundance: NA; CDR3aa: CASSPRRPAATTIYF; CDR3nt: TGTGCCAGCTCACCAAGGCGGCCTGCGGCAACCACCATATATTTT
d_gene: TRBD1; v_gene: TRBV11-2; j_gene: TRBJ2-7; abundance: NA; CDR3aa: CASSLDGQGNDEQYF; CDR3nt: TGTGCCAGCAGCTTAGATGGACAGGGTAATGACGAGCAGTACTTC
d_gene: TRBD2; v_gene: TRBV11-1; j_gene: TRBJ2-7; abundance: NA; CDR3aa: CASRQKRETYEQYF; CDR3nt: TGTGCCAGCAGACAAAAGCGGGAGACCTACGAGCAGTACTTC
d_gene: NA; v_gene: TRBV2; j_gene: TRBJ2-3; abundance: NA; CDR3aa: CASRGVTDTQYF; CDR3nt: TGTGCCAGCAGAGGGGTCACGGATACGCAGTATTTT
d_gene: NA; v_gene: TRBV27; j_gene: TRBJ1-5; abundance: NA; CDR3aa: CASSSYSNQPQHF; CDR3nt: TGTGCCAGCAGTAGCTATAGCAATCAGCCCCAGCATTTT
d_gene: TRBD1; v_gene: TRBV12-3/TRBV12-4; j_gene: TRBJ2-7; abundance: NA; CDR3aa: CASRPTGGWEQYF; CDR3nt: TGTGCCAGCAGACCGACAGGGGGCTGGGAGCAGTACTTC
d_gene: NA; v_gene: TRBV27; j_gene: TRBJ1-6; abundance: NA; CDR3aa: CASSLGQSNSPLHF; CDR3nt: TGTGCCAGCAGTTTAGGACAGAGTAATTCACCCCTCCACTTT
d_gene: TRBD1; v_gene: TRBV5-6; j_gene: TRBJ1-2; abundance: NA; CDR3aa: CASSRKPGQGYGYTF; CDR3nt: TGTGCCAGCAGCCGGAAGCCGGGACAGGGCTATGGCTACACCTTC
d_gene: NA; v_gene: TRBV5-6; j_gene: TRBJ1-2; abundance: NA; CDR3aa: CASSLSGRSYGYTF; CDR3nt: TGTGCCAGCAGCTTAAGCGGCAGGTCGTATGGCTACACCTTC
d_gene: TRBD1; v_gene: TRBV5-1; j_gene: TRBJ1-1; abundance: NA; CDR3aa: CASRTTGTNTEAFF; CDR3nt: TGCGCCAGCAGAACGACAGGGACTAACACTGAAGCTTTCTTT
d_gene: NA; v_gene: TRBV15; j_gene: TRBJ1-6; abundance: NA; CDR3aa: CATSSGDSSYNSPLHF; CDR3nt: TGTGCCACCAGCAGTGGTGACAGCTCCTATAATTCACCCCTCCACTTT
d_gene: NA; v_gene: TRBV10-3; j_gene: TRBJ1-1; abundance: once; CDR3aa: CAISETAGSLNTEAFF; CDR3nt: TGTGCCATCAGTGAAACAGCAGGAAGTCTGAACACTGAAGCTTTCTTT
d_gene: NA; v_gene: TRBV7-6; j_gene: TRBJ1-3; abundance: NA; CDR3aa: CASSGGVSGNTIYF; CDR3nt: TGTGCCAGCTCCGGAGGGGTCTCTGGAAACACCATATATTTT
d_gene: NA; v_gene: TRBV5-1; j_gene: TRBJ1-4; abundance: NA; CDR3aa: CASSTNARGSHVTNEKLFF; CDR3nt: TGCGCCAGCAGCACGAACGCGCGGGGATCTCACGTAACTAATGAAAAACTGTTTTTT
d_gene: NA; v_gene: TRBV19; j_gene: TRBJ2-5; abundance: NA; CDR3aa: CASSISNRVQETQYF; CDR3nt: TGTGCCAGTAGTATCTCCAATCGGGTTCAAGAGACCCAGTACTTC
d_gene: NA; v_gene: TRBV5-4; j_gene: TRBJ2-2; abundance: NA; CDR3aa: CASPEQNTGELFF; CDR3nt: TGTGCCAGCCCCGAACAAAACACCGGGGAGCTGTTTTTT
d_gene: TRBD1; v_gene: TRBV2; j_gene: TRBJ1-1; abundance: once; CDR3aa: CASTPTGGPSLNTEAFF; CDR3nt: TGTGCCAGCACCCCCACAGGGGGCCCTTCTCTCAACACTGAAGCTTTCTTT
d_gene: NA; v_gene: TRBV5-6; j_gene: TRBJ1-1; abundance: NA; CDR3aa: CASSFWQRTEAFF; CDR3nt: TGTGCCAGCAGCTTTTGGCAGCGCACTGAAGCTTTCTTT
d_gene: TRBD2; v_gene: TRBV5-8; j_gene: TRBJ2-7; abundance: NA; CDR3aa: CASSQGLAGVEQYF; CDR3nt: TGTGCCAGCAGCCAGGGACTAGCGGGAGTCGAGCAGTACTTC
d_gene: NA; v_gene: TRBV7-9; j_gene: TRBJ1-2; abundance: NA; CDR3aa: CASSRGGVANYGYTF; CDR3nt: TGTGCCAGCAGCCGAGGGGGAGTGGCTAACTATGGCTACACCTTC
d_gene: NA; v_gene: TRBV9; j_gene: TRBJ1-4; abundance: NA; CDR3aa: CASSPGPAANEKLFF; CDR3nt: TGTGCCAGCAGTCCTGGGCCCGCAGCTAATGAAAAACTGTTTTTT
d_gene: TRBD1; v_gene: TRBV27; j_gene: TRBJ2-7; abundance: NA; CDR3aa: CASSALSTGGVYEQYF; CDR3nt: TGTGCCAGCAGTGCCCTCTCGACAGGGGGGGTATACGAGCAGTACTTC
d_gene: NA; v_gene: TRBV6-5; j_gene: TRBJ2-2; abundance: NA; CDR3aa: CASRDTNTGELFF; CDR3nt: TGTGCCAGCCGGGACACCAACACCGGGGAGCTGTTTTTT
d_gene: NA; v_gene: TRBV12-5; j_gene: TRBJ1-6; abundance: NA; CDR3aa: CASGLSQGNSPLHF; CDR3nt: TGTGCTAGTGGTTTGTCCCAGGGGAATTCACCCCTCCACTTT
d_gene: TRBD1; v_gene: TRBV30; j_gene: TRBJ1-5; abundance: NA; CDR3aa: CAWRKSGGRGQPQHF; CDR3nt: TGTGCCTGGAGAAAGTCAGGGGGTCGTGGTCAGCCCCAGCATTTT
d_gene: NA; v_gene: TRBV18; j_gene: TRBJ1-1; abundance: NA; CDR3aa: CASSPPMVQDTEAFF; CDR3nt: TGTGCCAGCTCACCACCGATGGTTCAGGACACTGAAGCTTTCTTT
d_gene: NA; v_gene: TRBV7-2; j_gene: TRBJ2-1; abundance: NA; CDR3aa: CASSLDTFNEQFF; CDR3nt: TGTGCCAGCAGCTTAGATACTTTCAATGAGCAGTTCTTC